This is a list of T cell receptor beta chains from one sample in a study of blood T cell repertoires in COVID-19. Sequencing was performed with immunoSEQ multiplex PCR; in TCRdb, only in-frame clones are kept and a portion is missing. The sample comprises roughly 140,000 clones, approximately 80% of which are singletons, and over 10% rests with the top ten. The sample taken for sequencing was peripheral blood. Receptor source: a man between 60 and 75 years old with active or convalescent COVID-19. The conserved cysteine and the conserved F or W are not part of the CDR3 here. Expanded clones get a size class; other rows say once, few or many, or leave the size out.

-	TRBJ1-4	TRBV18	ASSRGANEKLF
-	TRBJ2-7	TRBV7-8	ASSLGGDPS
-	TRBJ1-5	TRBV30	AWSKNSYQPQH
-	TRBJ2-7	TRBV5-1	ASSLNGLAGTGEQY
-	TRBJ2-5	TRBV28	ASSAFQGWRETQY
-	TRBJ2-3	TRBV7-6	ASSFGGSTDTQY
-	TRBJ1-5	TRBV19	ASTTGGLPDQPQH
-	TRBJ2-7	TRBV7-2	ASSLGSGTGYEQY
-	TRBJ2-7	TRBV7-2	ASSPASGIFEQY
-	TRBJ1-6	TRBV6-5	ASSRTGNSPLH
few	TRBJ1-4	TRBV4-3	ASSQTDGKLF
-	TRBJ1-5	TRBV12-5	ASGFGTGNQPQH
-	TRBJ1-5	TRBV6-6	ASSPTGRDQPQH
-	TRBJ2-1	TRBV15	ATSRDLAGSYNEQF
-	TRBJ1-3	TRBV5-1	ASSLGGRSNTIY
-	TRBJ2-7	TRBV7-8	ASSPGNEQY
once	TRBJ2-2	TRBV7-2	ASSPYGTSGFANTGELF
-	TRBJ1-2	TRBV18	ASSPGVMGGKYGYT
-	TRBJ2-7	TRBV11-2	ASSFPTYEQY
-	TRBJ1-3	TRBV6-5	ASNQGFSGNTIY
-	TRBJ1-5	TRBV7-9	ASSPGTGGGNQPQH
once	TRBJ2-7	TRBV29-1	SVLGQPSSYEQY
-	TRBJ1-1	TRBV5-1	ASSLGQGNVAF
-	TRBJ1-1	TRBV25-1	ASSERGDPGGNTEAF
few	TRBJ2-7	TRBV12-3/TRBV12-4	ASSLRRAGEQY
-	TRBJ2-7	TRBV6-5	ASSYVLAGEQY
-	TRBJ2-1	TRBV11-3	ASSLRAGQGNEQF
few	TRBJ1-2	TRBV9	ASSPRTGAHYGYT
-	TRBJ1-2	TRBV27	ASSLSLQGLGGYT
few	TRBJ2-5	TRBV20-1	SASREFETQY
-	TRBJ1-2	TRBV6-5	ASTNRGVEIGYT
few	TRBJ2-6	TRBV10-1	ASSGTRPLPGANVLT
-	TRBJ2-1	TRBV12-3/TRBV12-4	ASNSGVRNEQF
few	TRBJ2-2	TRBV7-9	ASSHFQGLAGVNTGELF
-	TRBJ2-3	TRBV4-2	ASSHNGGLAGLGIQSDTQY